This TCR beta chain was sequenced during a study of cytomegalovirus exposure and HLA in healthy donors. The CDR3 is 16 amino acids. Trimming took off 4 bases at V and 1 base at J, with 17 bases between the two ends. Germline V gives CDR1 SGDLS, CDR2 YYNGEE. PCR employed 60 Vbeta and 13 Jbeta primers. TCRdb keeps only in-frame clones here, not all; method: immunoSEQ multiplex PCR. This table holds around 120,000 clones, around 77% found once. The receptor was isolated from a woman aged 45-65 years in good health and CMV-seronegative. The V and J genes are TRBV9 and TRBJ1-1, with D possibly TRBD1 on 5 matching bases. What was sequenced was PBMCs. The CDR3 sequence is CASSSRVGLSNTEAFF. As DNA, the CDR3 is TGTGCCAGCAGCTCGCGGGTGGGACTTTCGAACACTGAAGCTTTCTTT. The variable domain in full, completed from reference TRBV9 and TRBJ1-1, reads DSGVTQTPKHLITATGQRVTLRCSPRSGDLSVYWYQQSLDQGLQFLIQYYNGEERAKGNILERFSAQQFPDLHSELNLSSLELGDSALYFCASSSRVGLSNTEAFFGQGTRLTVV.